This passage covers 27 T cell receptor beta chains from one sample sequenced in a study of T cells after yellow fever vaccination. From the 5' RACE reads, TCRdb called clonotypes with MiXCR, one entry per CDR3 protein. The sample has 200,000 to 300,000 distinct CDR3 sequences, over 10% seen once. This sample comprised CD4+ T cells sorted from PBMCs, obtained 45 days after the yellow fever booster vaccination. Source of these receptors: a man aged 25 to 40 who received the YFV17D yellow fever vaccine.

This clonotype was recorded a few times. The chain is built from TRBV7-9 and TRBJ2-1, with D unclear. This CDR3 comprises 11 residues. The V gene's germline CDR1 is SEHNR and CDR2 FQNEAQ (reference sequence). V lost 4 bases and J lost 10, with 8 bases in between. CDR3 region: CASSSAGEQFF. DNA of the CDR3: TGTGCCAGCAGCTCGGCCGGAGAGCAGTTCTTC.

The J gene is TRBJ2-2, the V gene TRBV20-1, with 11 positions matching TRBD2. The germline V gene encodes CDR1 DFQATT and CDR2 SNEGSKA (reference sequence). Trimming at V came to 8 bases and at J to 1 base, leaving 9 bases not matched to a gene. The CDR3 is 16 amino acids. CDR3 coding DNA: TGCAGTACCATTCGCACTAGCGGGAGGAACACCGGGGAGCTGTTTTTT. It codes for CSTIRTSGRNTGELFF.

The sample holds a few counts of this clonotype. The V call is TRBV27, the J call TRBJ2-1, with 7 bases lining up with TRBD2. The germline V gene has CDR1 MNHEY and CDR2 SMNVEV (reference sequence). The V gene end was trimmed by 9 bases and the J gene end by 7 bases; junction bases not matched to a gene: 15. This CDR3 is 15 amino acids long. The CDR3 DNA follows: TGTGCCAGTCAGGTTTGGGCGGGAGTAACGAATGAGCAGTTCTTC. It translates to CASQVWAGVTNEQFF.

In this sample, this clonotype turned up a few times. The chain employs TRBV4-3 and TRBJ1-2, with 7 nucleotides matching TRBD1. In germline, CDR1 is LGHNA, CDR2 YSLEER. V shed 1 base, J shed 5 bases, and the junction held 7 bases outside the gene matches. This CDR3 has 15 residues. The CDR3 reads CASSQVTGAAYGYTF. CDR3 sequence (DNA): TGCGCCAGCAGCCAAGTAACAGGGGCCGCATATGGCTACACCTTC.

CDR3 amino acids: CSARKTGGGTDTQYF. CDR3 DNA: TGCAGTGCTAGAAAGACAGGGGGAGGCACAGATACGCAGTATTTT. This chain joins TRBV20-1 and TRBJ2-3, with 9 positions matching TRBD1. The CDR3 is 15 residues long. J lost 1 base, V lost 2 bases, and 4 bases had no gene match. Germline CDR1 and CDR2: DFQATT and SNEGSKA (reference sequence).

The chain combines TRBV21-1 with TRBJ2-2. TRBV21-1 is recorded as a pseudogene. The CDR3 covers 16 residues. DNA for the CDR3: TGTGCCAGCAGCAGGTTGGTGTATGAGGACACCGGGGAGCTGTTTTTT. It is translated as CASSRLVYEDTGELFF.

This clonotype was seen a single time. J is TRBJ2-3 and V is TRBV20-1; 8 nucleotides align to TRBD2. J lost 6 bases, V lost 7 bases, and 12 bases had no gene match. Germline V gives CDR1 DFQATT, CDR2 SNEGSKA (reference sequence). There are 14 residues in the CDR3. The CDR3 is CSVTGAGGTDTQYF. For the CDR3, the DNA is TGCAGTGTAACCGGGGCGGGAGGTACGGATACGCAGTATTTT.

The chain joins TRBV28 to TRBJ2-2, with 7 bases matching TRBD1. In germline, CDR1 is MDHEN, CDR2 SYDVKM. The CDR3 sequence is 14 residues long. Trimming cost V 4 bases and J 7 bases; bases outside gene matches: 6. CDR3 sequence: CASSSTGVDGELFF. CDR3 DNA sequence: TGTGCCAGCAGTTCCACAGGGGTAGACGGGGAGCTGTTTTTT.

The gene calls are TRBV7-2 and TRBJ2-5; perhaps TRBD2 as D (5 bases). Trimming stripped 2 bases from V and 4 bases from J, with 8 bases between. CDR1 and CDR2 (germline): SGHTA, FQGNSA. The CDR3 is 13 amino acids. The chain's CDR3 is CASSLREGETQYF. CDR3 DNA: TGTGCCAGCAGCTTACGGGAAGGAGAGACCCAGTACTTC. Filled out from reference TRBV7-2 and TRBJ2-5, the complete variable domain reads GAGVSQSPSNKVTEKGKDVELRCDPISGHTALYWYRQSLGQGLEFLIYFQGNSAPDKSGLPSDRFSAERTGGSVSTLTIQRTQQEDSAVYLCASSLREGETQYFGPGTRLLVL.

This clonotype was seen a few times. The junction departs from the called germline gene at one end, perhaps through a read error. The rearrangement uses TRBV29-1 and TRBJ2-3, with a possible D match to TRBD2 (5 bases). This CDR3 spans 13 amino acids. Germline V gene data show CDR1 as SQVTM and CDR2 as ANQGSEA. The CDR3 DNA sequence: TGCAGCGGTGAACTAGGCCACACAGATACGCAGTATTTT. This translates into CSGELGHTDTQYF.

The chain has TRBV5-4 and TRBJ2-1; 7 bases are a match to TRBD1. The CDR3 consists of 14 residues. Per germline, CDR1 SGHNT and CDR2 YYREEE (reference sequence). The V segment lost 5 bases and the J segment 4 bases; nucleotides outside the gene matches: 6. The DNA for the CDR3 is TGTGCCAGCAGTGAACAGGGGTTGTACAATGAGCAGTTCTTC. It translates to CASSEQGLYNEQFF.

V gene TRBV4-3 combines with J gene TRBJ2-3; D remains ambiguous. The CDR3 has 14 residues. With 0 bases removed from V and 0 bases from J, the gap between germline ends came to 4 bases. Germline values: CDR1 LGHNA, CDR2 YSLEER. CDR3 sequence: CASSQEISTDTQYF. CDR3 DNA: TGCGCCAGCAGCCAAGAGATAAGCACAGATACGCAGTATTTT.

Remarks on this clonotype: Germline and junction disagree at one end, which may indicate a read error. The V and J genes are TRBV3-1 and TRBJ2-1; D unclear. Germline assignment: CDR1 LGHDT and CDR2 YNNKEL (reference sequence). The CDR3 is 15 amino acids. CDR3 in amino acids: CASSQDVILENEKFF. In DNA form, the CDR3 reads TGTGCCAGCAGCCAAGATGTCATACTGGAGAATGAGAAGTTCTTC.

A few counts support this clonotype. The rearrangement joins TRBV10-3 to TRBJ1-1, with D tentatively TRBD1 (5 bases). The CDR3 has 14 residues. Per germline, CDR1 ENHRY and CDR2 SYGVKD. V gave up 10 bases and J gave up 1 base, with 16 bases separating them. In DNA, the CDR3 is TGTGCCACCGGCGGGGGGGTAGGGAACACTGAAGCTTTCTTT. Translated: CATGGGVGNTEAFF.

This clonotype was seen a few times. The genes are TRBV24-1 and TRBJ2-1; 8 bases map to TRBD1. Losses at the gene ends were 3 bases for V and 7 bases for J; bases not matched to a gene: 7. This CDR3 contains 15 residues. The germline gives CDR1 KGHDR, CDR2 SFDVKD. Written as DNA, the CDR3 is TGTGCCACCAGTGATCCCAGACAGGGGATAAATGAGCAGTTCTTC. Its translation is CATSDPRQGINEQFF.

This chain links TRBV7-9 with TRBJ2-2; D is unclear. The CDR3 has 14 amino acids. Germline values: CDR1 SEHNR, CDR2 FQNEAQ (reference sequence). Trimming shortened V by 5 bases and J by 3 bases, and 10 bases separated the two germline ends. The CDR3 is CASSHLVDTGELFF. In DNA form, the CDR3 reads TGTGCCAGCAGCCACCTAGTAGACACCGGGGAGCTGTTTTTT. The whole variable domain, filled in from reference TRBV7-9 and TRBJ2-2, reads DTGVSQNPRHKITKRGQNVTFRCDPISEHNRLYWYRQTLGQGPEFLTYFQNEAQLEKSRLLSDRFSAERPKGSFSTLEIQRTEQGDSAMYLCASSHLVDTGELFFGEGSRLTVL.

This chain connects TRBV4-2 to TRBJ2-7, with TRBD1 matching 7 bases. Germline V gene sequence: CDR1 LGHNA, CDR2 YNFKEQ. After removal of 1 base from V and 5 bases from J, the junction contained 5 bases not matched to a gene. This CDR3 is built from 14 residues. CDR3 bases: TGTGCCAGCAGCCAAGTAGGGACAGTGGACGAGCAGTACTTC. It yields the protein CASSQVGTVDEQYF.

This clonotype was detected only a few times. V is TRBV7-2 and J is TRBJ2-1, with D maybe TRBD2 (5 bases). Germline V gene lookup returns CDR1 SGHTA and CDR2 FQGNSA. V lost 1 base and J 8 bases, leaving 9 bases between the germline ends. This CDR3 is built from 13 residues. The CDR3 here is CASSLVRRDEQFF. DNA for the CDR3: TGTGCCAGCAGCTTAGTGAGGCGGGATGAGCAGTTCTTC.

The CDR3 protein is CASSILTSGRRNEQFF. The CDR3 DNA sequence: TGTGCCAGCAGTATCTTGACTAGCGGGAGAAGGAATGAGCAGTTCTTC. This chain joins TRBV27 and TRBJ2-1; the match to TRBD2 covers 12 bases. CDR1 MNHEY and CDR2 SMNVEV come from the germline V gene (reference sequence). The J segment lost 7 bases and the V segment lost 5 bases, leaving 9 bases of the junction unmatched. The CDR3 sequence is 16 residues long.

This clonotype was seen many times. The DNA for the CDR3 is TGCAGTGCTCGGGGGCAGTTCGGCTACGAGCAGTACTTC. It encodes CSARGQFGYEQYF. V gene TRBV20-1 combines with J gene TRBJ2-7; D may be TRBD1 or TRBD2 (6 bases each). This CDR3 is 13 amino acids long. V was shortened by 5 bases and J by 3 bases, with 14 bases between the two germline ends. CDR1 and CDR2 (germline): DFQATT, SNEGSKA (reference sequence).

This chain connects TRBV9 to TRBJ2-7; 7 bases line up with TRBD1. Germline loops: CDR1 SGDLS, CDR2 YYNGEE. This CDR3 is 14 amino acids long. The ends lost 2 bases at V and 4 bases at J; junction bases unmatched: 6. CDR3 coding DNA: TGTGCCAGCAGCGTGGAAGGGGGCGGGTACGAGCAGTACTTC. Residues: CASSVEGGGYEQYF.

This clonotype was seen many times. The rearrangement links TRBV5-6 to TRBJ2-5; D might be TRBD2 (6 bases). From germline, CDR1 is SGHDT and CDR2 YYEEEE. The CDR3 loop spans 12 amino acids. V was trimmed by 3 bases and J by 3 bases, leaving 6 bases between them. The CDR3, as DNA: TGTGCCAGCAGCTGGGGGGAAGAGACCCAGTACTTC. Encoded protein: CASSWGEETQYF.

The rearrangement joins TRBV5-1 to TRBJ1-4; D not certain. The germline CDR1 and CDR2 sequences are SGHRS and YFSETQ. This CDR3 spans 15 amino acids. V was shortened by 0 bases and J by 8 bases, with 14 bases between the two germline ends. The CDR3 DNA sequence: TGCGCCAGCAGCTTGGATGGCGCTAACCCCGAAAAACTGTTTTTT. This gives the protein CASSLDGANPEKLFF.

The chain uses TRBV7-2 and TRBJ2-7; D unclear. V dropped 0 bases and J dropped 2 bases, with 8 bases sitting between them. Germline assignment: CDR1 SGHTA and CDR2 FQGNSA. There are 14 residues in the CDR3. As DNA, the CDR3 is TGTGCCAGCAGCTTAGCTGCAGGACCCTACGAGCAGTACTTC. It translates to CASSLAAGPYEQYF.

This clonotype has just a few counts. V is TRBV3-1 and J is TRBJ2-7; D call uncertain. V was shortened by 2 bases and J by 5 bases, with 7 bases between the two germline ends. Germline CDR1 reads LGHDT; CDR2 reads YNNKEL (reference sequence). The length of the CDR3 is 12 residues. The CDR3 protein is CASSQFANEQYF. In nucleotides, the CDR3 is TGTGCCAGCAGCCAATTTGCGAACGAGCAGTACTTC.

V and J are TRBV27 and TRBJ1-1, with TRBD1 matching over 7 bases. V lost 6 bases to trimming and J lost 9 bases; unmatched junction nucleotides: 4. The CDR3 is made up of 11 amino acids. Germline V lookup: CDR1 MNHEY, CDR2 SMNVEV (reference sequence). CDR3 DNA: TGTGCCAGCAGAACAGGGGCCAAAGCTTTCTTT. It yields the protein CASRTGAKAFF.

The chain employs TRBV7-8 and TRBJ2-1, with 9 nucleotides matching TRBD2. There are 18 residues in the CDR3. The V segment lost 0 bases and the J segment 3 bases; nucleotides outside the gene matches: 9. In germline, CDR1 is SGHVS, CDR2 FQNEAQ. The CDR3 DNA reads TGTGCCAGCAGCTTAGCACGGAGGCTAGCGGGATTCTACAATGAGCAGTTCTTC. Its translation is CASSLARRLAGFYNEQFF.